These 24 T cell receptor beta chains were sequenced from one sample in a study of blood T cell repertoires in COVID-19. The data were produced by immunoSEQ multiplex PCR, yet TCRdb's version contains in-frame clones alone and is incomplete. The profile shows under 200,000 clones, nearly 90% of them singletons. The sequencing sample was made of peripheral blood. Receptors originate from a man between 60 and 75 years old with active or convalescent COVID-19.

The J gene is TRBJ1-4, the V gene TRBV5-1; 8 bases fit TRBD1. Germline V CDR1 and CDR2: SGHRS, YFSETQ. The CDR3 length is 14 residues. Trimming took 4 bases from V and 3 from J; bases not matched to a gene: 2. Written as DNA, the CDR3 is TGCGCCAGCAGCGTGACAGGGGCTAATGAAAAACTGTTTTTT. It specifies CASSVTGANEKLFF. The full variable domain, with the rest looked up from reference TRBV5-1 and TRBJ1-4, is KAGVTQTPRYLIKTRGQQVTLSCSPISGHRSVSWYQQTPGQGLQFLFEYFSETQRNKGNFPGRFSGRQFSNSRSEMNVSTLELGDSALYLCASSVTGANEKLFFGSGTQLSVL.

The chain uses TRBV6-1 and TRBJ1-6, with 10 bases aligning to TRBD1. CDR1 and CDR2 (germline): MNHNS, SASEGT. The V and J ends lost 3 bases and 5 bases, in that order; junction bases with no gene match: 7. This CDR3 is built from 17 residues. The CDR3 sequence is CASSDTRGQGDNSPLHF. The CDR3 region has the DNA TGTGCCAGCAGTGACACCCGTGGACAGGGGGATAATTCACCCCTCCACTTT.

The chain combines TRBV30 with TRBJ1-1, with a possible D match to TRBD1 (5 bases). V was clipped by 5 bases and J by 3 bases, with 10 bases between them. Germline assignment: CDR1 GTSNPN and CDR2 SVGIG (reference sequence). The CDR3 totals 12 residues. CDR3 nucleotides: TGTGCCTGGGGCAGGGCGGACACTGAAGCTTTCTTT. This gives the protein CAWGRADTEAFF.

V gene TRBV7-2 combines with J gene TRBJ2-7; 7 bases are a match to TRBD1. The CDR3 has 15 amino acids. The germline V gene encodes CDR1 SGHTA and CDR2 FQGNSA. V gave up 4 bases and J gave up 2 bases; unmatched junction bases: 8. This CDR3 is CASSSQGQLPYEQYF. CDR3 coding DNA: TGTGCCAGCAGCTCCCAGGGACAGCTCCCCTACGAGCAGTACTTC.

This clone was observed a handful of times. This chain connects TRBV6-5 to TRBJ1-2, with a possible D match to TRBD1 (5 bases). V lost 5 bases and J lost 8, with 12 bases in between. CDR3 size: 12 residues. CDR1 and CDR2 from the germline V gene are MNHEY and SVGAGI. The CDR3 DNA reads TGTGCCAGCAGTCCTGGGGCGGGAGGCTACACCTTC. Amino acid sequence: CASSPGAGGYTF.

This CDR3 reads CASSLTGDTQYF. CDR3 in DNA: TGTGCCAGCAGCCTTACGGGAGATACGCAGTATTTT. The rearrangement links TRBV7-9 to TRBJ2-3, with D unresolved. The germline V gene encodes CDR1 SEHNR and CDR2 FQNEAQ (reference sequence). The CDR3 runs 12 residues. Deletions cut 5 bases from V and 5 bases from J, with 8 bases between.

This chain connects TRBV7-2 to TRBJ2-7, with 7 bases lining up with TRBD2. The CDR3 runs to 15 residues. With V trimmed by 1 base and J by 5 bases, 8 bases remained unmatched. Germline assignment: CDR1 SGHTA and CDR2 FQGNSA. The CDR3 sequence is CASSLEGRGGNEQYF. The CDR3 coding sequence is TGTGCCAGCAGCTTAGAGGGGAGGGGAGGCAACGAGCAGTACTTC.

V usage is TRBV4-1 and J usage is TRBJ1-1; D perhaps matches TRBD1 (6 bases). Trimming left V 1 base short and J 0 bases short, with 9 bases between. The CDR3 length is 15 residues. Germline V gene sequence: CDR1 MGHRA, CDR2 YSYEKL. The CDR3 is CASSQGDKMNTEAFF. The CDR3 bases are TGCGCCAGCAGCCAAGGGGACAAAATGAACACTGAAGCTTTCTTT.

This clone showed up just once. The chain uses TRBV2 and TRBJ2-2; 7 nucleotides agree with TRBD1. This CDR3 has 15 amino acids. Trimming at V came to 6 bases and at J to 6 bases, leaving 10 bases not matched to a gene. CDR1 is SNHLY, CDR2 FYNNEI, per germline. The CDR3 loop reads CASRQDRLPSGELFF. In DNA, the CDR3 is TGTGCCAGCAGGCAGGACAGGCTTCCGTCCGGGGAGCTGTTTTTT. The whole variable domain, filled in from reference TRBV2 and TRBJ2-2, reads EPEVTQTPSHQVTQMGQEVILRCVPISNHLYFYWYRQILGQKVEFLVSFYNNEISEKSEIFDDQFSVERPDGSNFTLKIRSTKLEDSAMYFCASRQDRLPSGELFFGEGSRLTVL.

This chain uses TRBV3-1 (or the pseudogene TRBV3-2) with TRBJ2-7; 9 bases map to TRBD1. Germline-derived CDR1 and CDR2 are LGHDT and YNNKEL (reference sequence). V shed 2 bases, J shed 4 bases, and the junction held 6 bases outside the gene matches. The CDR3 has 15 amino acids. CDR3 sequence (DNA): TGTGCCAGCAGCCAAACCGGGACAGGGCCATACGAGCAGTACTTC. It translates to CASSQTGTGPYEQYF.

V and J are TRBV21-1 and TRBJ2-3; the table's D call, TRBD1, has no DNA check behind it. TRBV21-1 corresponds to a pseudogene. The CDR3 runs to 15 residues. The CDR3 DNA reads TGTGCCAGCAGCACTGGAGACAGGGTCGGGGATACGCAGTATTTT. It yields the protein CASSTGDRVGDTQYF.

The rearrangement joins TRBV19 to TRBJ1-3; no clear D gene. Germline values: CDR1 LNHDA, CDR2 SQIVND (reference sequence). This CDR3 is 15 amino acids long. Trimming removed 3 bases from V and 0 bases from J, with 9 bases in between. The CDR3 nucleotides are TGTGCCAGTAGTATTGGCGGAGACTCTGGAAACACCATATATTTT. This sequence encodes CASSIGGDSGNTIYF.

The V and J genes are TRBV6-5 and TRBJ1-2; 9 bases agree with TRBD1. The V gene end was trimmed by 0 bases and the J gene end by 12 bases; junction bases not matched to a gene: 2. The CDR3 is made up of 12 amino acids. CDR1 and CDR2 (germline): MNHEY, SVGAGI. CDR3 loop: CASSYSGTGHTF. CDR3 nucleotides: TGTGCCAGCAGTTACTCCGGGACAGGGCACACCTTC.

This sequence joins TRBV6-4 and TRBJ2-2; no definite D call. The CDR3 totals 13 residues. Germline CDR1 reads MRHNA; CDR2 reads SNTAGT. V was pared by 0 bases and J by 5 bases, with 4 bases between. The CDR3 is CASSDSTTGELFF. In DNA form, the CDR3 reads TGTGCCAGCAGTGACTCAACTACCGGGGAGCTGTTTTTT.

This clone was recorded once. The chain joins TRBV19 to TRBJ2-3, with D unresolved. This CDR3 contains 16 residues. Germline CDR1 is LNHDA and CDR2 is SQIVND (reference sequence). The V end lost 4 bases, the J end lost 1 base, and 15 bases lay between the germline ends. The CDR3 protein is CASSTPHSQGTDTQYF. The CDR3 DNA follows: TGTGCCAGTAGTACCCCTCACAGTCAAGGCACAGATACGCAGTATTTT.

The gene calls are TRBV6-2 or TRBV6-3 and TRBJ2-2, with 9 positions matching TRBD1. The CDR3 extends over 15 amino acids. V shed 3 bases and J 7 bases; nucleotides not matched to a gene: 6. Per the germline V gene, CDR1 is MNHEY and CDR2 is SVGEGT. The CDR3 DNA sequence: TGTGCCAGCAGTTATATGGGACAGGGTAACGGGGAGCTGTTTTTT. It specifies CASSYMGQGNGELFF.

V is TRBV24-1 and J is TRBJ2-1, with 10 bases identical to TRBD2. The V gene end was trimmed by 2 bases and the J gene end by 4 bases; junction bases not matched to a gene: 4. The V gene's germline CDR1 is KGHDR and CDR2 SFDVKD. CDR3 length equals 16 residues. The CDR3 DNA follows: TGTGCCACCAGTGATTCACTAGCGGGGCATTACAATGAGCAGTTCTTC. This sequence encodes CATSDSLAGHYNEQFF.

The chain is built from TRBV6-5 and TRBJ1-2, with D possibly being TRBD1 (5 bases). Germline V gene data show CDR1 as MNHEY and CDR2 as SVGAGI. V was pared by 0 bases and J by 4 bases, with 9 bases between. CDR3 length equals 14 residues. CDR3 loop: CASSYSIGAYGYTF. The CDR3 region has the DNA TGTGCCAGCAGTTACTCGATTGGGGCCTATGGCTACACCTTC.

The chain has TRBV3-1 (or the pseudogene TRBV3-2) and TRBJ1-3; D gene ambiguous. CDR1 and CDR2 (germline): LGHDT, YNNKEL (reference sequence). The CDR3 runs 15 residues. The ends were cut back, 2 bases at V and 2 bases at J, with 10 bases in the middle. In DNA, the CDR3 is TGTGCCAGCAGCCAATGGGCTGGGCCTGGAAACACCATATATTTT. This encodes CASSQWAGPGNTIYF.

The chain combines TRBV10-3 with TRBJ1-5; D gene uncertain. Germline V gives CDR1 ENHRY, CDR2 SYGVKD. The CDR3 runs 15 residues. V gave up 2 bases and J gave up 0 bases, with 8 bases separating them. This CDR3 reads CAISEAGDSNQPQHF. The CDR3 nucleotides read TGTGCCATCAGTGAGGCAGGCGATAGCAATCAGCCCCAGCATTTT.

The DNA for the CDR3 is TGTGCCAGCAGTGTACAGTTCTCCTACGAGCAGTACTTC. Amino acids: CASSVQFSYEQYF. V usage is TRBV2 and J usage is TRBJ2-7, with D unresolved. CDR1 is SNHLY, CDR2 FYNNEI, per germline. The CDR3 runs 13 residues. V shed 4 bases and J shed 0 bases, with 7 bases lying between them.

This sequence joins TRBV2 and TRBJ1-1, with a weak D call TRBD1 (6 bases). The V and J ends lost 6 bases and 0 bases respectively, with 20 bases between them. Germline CDR1 SNHLY, CDR2 FYNNEI. There are 17 residues in the CDR3. The CDR3 here is CASRAYTGLGMNTEAFF. CDR3 DNA: TGTGCCAGCAGGGCTTATACAGGGCTCGGTATGAACACTGAAGCTTTCTTT.

The chain uses TRBV7-9 and TRBJ2-7; possibly TRBD1 for D (6 bases). The CDR3 covers 13 residues. Germline V CDR1 and CDR2: SEHNR, FQNEAQ (reference sequence). Deletions cut 5 bases from V and 5 bases from J, with 13 bases between. DNA of the CDR3: TGTGCCAGCAGCCCCCAGGGGTGGGACGAGCAGTACTTC. Its protein product is CASSPQGWDEQYF.

This chain links TRBV5-5 with TRBJ1-1, with D unclear. The ends were cut back, 0 bases at V and 2 bases at J, with 14 bases in the middle. CDR1 and CDR2 (germline): SGHKS, YYEKEE (reference sequence). This CDR3 is built from 16 residues. CDR3 region: CASSLVPHRENTEAFF. The DNA of the CDR3 is TGTGCCAGCAGCTTGGTTCCGCACAGAGAAAACACTGAAGCTTTCTTT.